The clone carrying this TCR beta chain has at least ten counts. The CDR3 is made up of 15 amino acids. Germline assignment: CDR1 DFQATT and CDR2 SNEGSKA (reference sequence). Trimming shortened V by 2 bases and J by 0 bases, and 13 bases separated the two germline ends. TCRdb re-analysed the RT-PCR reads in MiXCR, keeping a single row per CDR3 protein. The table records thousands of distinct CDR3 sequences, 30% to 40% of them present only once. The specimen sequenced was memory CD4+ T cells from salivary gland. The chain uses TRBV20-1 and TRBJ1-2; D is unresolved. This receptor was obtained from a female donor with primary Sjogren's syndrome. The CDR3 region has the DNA TGCAGTGCTAGAATGGGGAACCTAGCTAACTATGGCTACACCTTC. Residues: CSARMGNLANYGYTF.